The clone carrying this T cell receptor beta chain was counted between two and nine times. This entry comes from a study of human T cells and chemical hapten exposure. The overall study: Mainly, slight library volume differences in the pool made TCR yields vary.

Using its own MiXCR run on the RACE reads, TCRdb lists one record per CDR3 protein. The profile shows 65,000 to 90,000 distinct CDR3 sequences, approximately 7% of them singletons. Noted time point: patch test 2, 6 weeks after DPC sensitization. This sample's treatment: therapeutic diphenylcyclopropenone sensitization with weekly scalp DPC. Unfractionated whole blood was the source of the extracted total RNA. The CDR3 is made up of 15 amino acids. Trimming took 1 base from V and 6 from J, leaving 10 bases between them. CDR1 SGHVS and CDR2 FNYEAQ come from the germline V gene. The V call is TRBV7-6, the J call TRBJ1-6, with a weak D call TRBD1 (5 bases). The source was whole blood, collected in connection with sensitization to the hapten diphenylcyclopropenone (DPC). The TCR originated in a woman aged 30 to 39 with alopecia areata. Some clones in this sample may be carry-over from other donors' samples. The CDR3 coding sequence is TGTGCCAGCAGCTTAGTAGCCGGGACTAATTCACCCCTCCACTTT. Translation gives CASSLVAGTNSPLHF.